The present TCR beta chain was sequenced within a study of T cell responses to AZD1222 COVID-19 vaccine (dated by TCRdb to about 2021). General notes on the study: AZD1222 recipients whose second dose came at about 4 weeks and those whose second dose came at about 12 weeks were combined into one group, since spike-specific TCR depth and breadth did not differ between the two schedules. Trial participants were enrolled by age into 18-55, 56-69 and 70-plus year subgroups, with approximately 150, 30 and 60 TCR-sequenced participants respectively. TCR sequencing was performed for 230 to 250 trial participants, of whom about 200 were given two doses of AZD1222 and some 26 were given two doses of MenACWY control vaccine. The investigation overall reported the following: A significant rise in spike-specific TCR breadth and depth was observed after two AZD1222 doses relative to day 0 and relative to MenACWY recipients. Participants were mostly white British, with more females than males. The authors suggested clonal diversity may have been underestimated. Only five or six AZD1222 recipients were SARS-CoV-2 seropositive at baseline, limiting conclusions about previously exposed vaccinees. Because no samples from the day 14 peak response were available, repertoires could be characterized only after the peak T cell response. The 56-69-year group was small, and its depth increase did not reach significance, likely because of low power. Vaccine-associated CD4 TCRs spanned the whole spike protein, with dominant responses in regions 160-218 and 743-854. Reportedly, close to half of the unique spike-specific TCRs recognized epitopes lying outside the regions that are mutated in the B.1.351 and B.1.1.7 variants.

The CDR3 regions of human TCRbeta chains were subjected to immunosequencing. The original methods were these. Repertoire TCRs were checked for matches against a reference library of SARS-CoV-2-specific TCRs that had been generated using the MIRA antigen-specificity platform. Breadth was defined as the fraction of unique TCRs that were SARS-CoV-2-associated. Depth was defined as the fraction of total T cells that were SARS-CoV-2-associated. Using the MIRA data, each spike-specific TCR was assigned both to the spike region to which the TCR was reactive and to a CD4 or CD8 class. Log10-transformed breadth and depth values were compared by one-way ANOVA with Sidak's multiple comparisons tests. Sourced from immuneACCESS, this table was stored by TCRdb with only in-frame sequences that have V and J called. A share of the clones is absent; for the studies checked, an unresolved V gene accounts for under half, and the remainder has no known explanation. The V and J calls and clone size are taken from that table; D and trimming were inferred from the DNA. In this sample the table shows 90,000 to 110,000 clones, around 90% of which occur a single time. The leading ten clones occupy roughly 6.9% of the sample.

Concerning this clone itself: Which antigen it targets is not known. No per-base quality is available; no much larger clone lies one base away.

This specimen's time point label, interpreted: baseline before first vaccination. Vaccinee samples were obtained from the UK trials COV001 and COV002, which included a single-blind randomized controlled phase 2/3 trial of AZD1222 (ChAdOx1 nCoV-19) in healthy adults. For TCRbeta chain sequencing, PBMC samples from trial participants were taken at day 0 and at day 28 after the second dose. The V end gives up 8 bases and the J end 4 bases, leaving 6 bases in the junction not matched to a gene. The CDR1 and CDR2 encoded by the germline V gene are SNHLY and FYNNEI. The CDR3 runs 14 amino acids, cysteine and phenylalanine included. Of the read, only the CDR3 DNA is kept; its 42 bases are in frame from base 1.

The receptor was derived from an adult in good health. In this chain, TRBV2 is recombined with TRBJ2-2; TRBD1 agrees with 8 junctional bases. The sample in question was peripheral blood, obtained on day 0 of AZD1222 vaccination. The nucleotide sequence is TGTGCCAGCGCCTGGACAGGGCCCACCGGGGAGCTGTTTTTT. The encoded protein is CASAWTGPTGELFF.